This passage covers 24 T cell receptor beta chains from one sample sequenced in a study of T cell repertoires in cytomegalovirus infection. Their recognized antigens are unknown. From the reads, TCRdb called clonotypes with MiXCR, one entry per CDR3 protein. The table shows 150,000 or so distinct CDR3 sequences, with roughly 22% occurring only once. Sequences were derived from CD8+ T cells from cultured PBMCs, sampled from culture after CMV antigen stimulation. These receptors all come from a human donor in good health (CMV status not recorded). Some clones in this sample may be carry-over from other donors' samples.

In this sample, this clonotype turned up a few times. V and J are TRBV7-9 and TRBJ1-5; D is ambiguous. The CDR3 contains 15 residues. Germline V lookup: CDR1 SEHNR, CDR2 FQNEAQ (reference sequence). With 4 bases removed from V and 4 bases from J, the gap between germline ends came to 14 bases. The DNA of the CDR3 is TGTGCCAGCAGCTCCGGGTCCCATGGGAATCAGCCCCAGCATTTT. This gives the protein CASSSGSHGNQPQHF. The full variable domain, its missing parts supplied by reference TRBV7-9 and TRBJ1-5, is DTGVSQNPRHKITKRGQNVTFRCDPISEHNRLYWYRQTLGQGPEFLTYFQNEAQLEKSRLLSDRFSAERPKGSFSTLEIQRTEQGDSAMYLCASSSGSHGNQPQHFGDGTRLSIL.

Only a few counts were recorded for this clonotype. The J gene is TRBJ2-2, the V gene TRBV28, with 9 positions matching TRBD1. There are 14 residues in the CDR3. The ends lost 5 bases at V and 7 bases at J; junction bases unmatched: 5. Germline-derived CDR1 and CDR2 are MDHEN and SYDVKM. CDR3 residues: CASSGDRAGGELFF. CDR3 DNA sequence: TGTGCCAGCAGTGGGGACAGGGCGGGCGGGGAGCTGTTTTTT.

This rearrangement joins TRBV7-2 to TRBJ1-4, with unresolved D. CDR1 is SGHTA, CDR2 FQGNSA, per germline. Trimming pared 5 bases from V and 4 bases from J, leaving 14 bases between. This CDR3 comprises 15 residues. The CDR3 spells CASSKEPGYNEKLFF. The CDR3 region has the DNA TGTGCCAGCAGCAAAGAACCGGGTTATAATGAAAAACTGTTTTTT.

J is TRBJ2-1 and V is TRBV6-1; tentatively, D is TRBD2 (5 bases). The CDR3 has 15 residues. Trimming cost V 0 bases and J 4 bases, with 10 bases left between them. Per the germline V gene, CDR1 is MNHNS and CDR2 is SASEGT. CDR3 sequence (DNA): TGTGCCAGCAGTGAAGCGCTTCGGGGATACAATGAGCAGTTCTTC. Translated: CASSEALRGYNEQFF.

This clonotype turned up a few times. This chain links TRBV6-8 with TRBJ1-4; perhaps TRBD1 as D (5 bases). The CDR3 has 12 residues. Germline assignment: CDR1 MNHGY and CDR2 SAAAGT. V gave up 6 bases and J gave up 13 bases, with 15 bases separating them. This CDR3 reads CASSGGVVTLFF. Here the CDR3 DNA reads TGTGCCAGCAGCGGGGGGGTTGTAACACTGTTTTTT.

V and J are TRBV11-2 and TRBJ2-1; TRBD2 might be the D (5 bases). The CDR3 spans 19 residues. Germline CDR1 is SGHAT and CDR2 is FQNNGV. Trimming took off 2 bases at V and 8 bases at J, with 28 bases between the two ends. The CDR3 reads CASSLFLALQLRATDEQFF. The CDR3 nucleotides read TGTGCCAGCAGCTTATTCCTCGCGTTGCAGCTGCGGGCTACGGATGAGCAGTTCTTC. The full variable domain, rest sourced from reference TRBV11-2 and TRBJ2-1, is EAGVAQSPRYKIIEKRQSVAFWCNPISGHATLYWYQQILGQGPKLLIQFQNNGVVDDSQLPKDRFSAERLKGVDSTLKIQPAKLEDSAVYLCASSLFLALQLRATDEQFFGPGTRLTVL.

This clonotype has at least ten counts. The chain links TRBV7-2 to TRBJ2-7; D not resolved. This CDR3 has 14 residues. The V end lost 4 bases, the J end lost 0 bases, and 10 bases lay between the germline ends. Per germline, CDR1 SGHTA and CDR2 FQGNSA. The CDR3, as DNA: TGTGCCAGCAGCTCCGGACGGTACTCCTACGAGCAGTACTTC. It yields the protein CASSSGRYSYEQYF.

This clonotype appeared many times. Relative to the germline gene, one junction end is altered; a read error may explain this. The V gene is TRBV7-9, the J gene TRBJ1-1; D is possibly TRBD1 (5 bases). The germline V gene encodes CDR1 SEHNR and CDR2 FQNEAQ (reference sequence). This CDR3 region has 10 residues. CDR3: CASSLVGLPF. In nucleotides, the CDR3 is TGTGCCAGCAGCTTAGTGGGACTCCCTTTT.

This clonotype was observed a few times. V is TRBV7-2 and J is TRBJ2-7, with TRBD2 as a possible D gene (5 bases). CDR1 is SGHTA and CDR2 is FQGNSA in the germline V gene. This CDR3 spans 16 amino acids. Trimming cost V 3 bases and J 0 bases, with 15 bases left between them. CDR3: CASSFPLGESSYEQYF. The CDR3 region has the DNA TGTGCCAGCAGCTTTCCGCTGGGAGAGAGCTCCTACGAGCAGTACTTC.

The chain employs TRBV7-6 and TRBJ2-7; D may correspond to TRBD1 or TRBD2 (5 bases each). Trimming took off 7 bases at V and 6 bases at J, with 19 bases between the two ends. Germline-derived CDR1 and CDR2 are SGHVS and FNYEAQ. CDR3 length equals 14 residues. CDR3 in DNA: TGTGCCAGCACCCGAGGGGCCCCGGGGTCCGAGCAGTACTTC. This gives the protein CASTRGAPGSEQYF.

This sequence joins TRBV7-9 and TRBJ1-1; D not certain. Looked up from germline, CDR1 is SEHNR and CDR2 is FQNEAQ (reference sequence). CDR3 length equals 13 residues. V lost 6 bases to trimming and J lost 1 base, with 9 bases between them. The CDR3 spells CASRMGSNTEAFF. In nucleotides, the CDR3 is TGTGCCAGCAGGATGGGGTCGAACACTGAAGCTTTCTTT.

J is TRBJ1-5 and V is TRBV12-3 or TRBV12-4; D unclear. This CDR3 region has 11 residues. The V end was cut by 8 bases, the J end by 4 bases, with 6 bases between. CDR3 in DNA: TGTGCCAGCGCCCCTAATCAGCCCCAGCATTTT. Protein: CASAPNQPQHF.

This clonotype turned up a few times. This chain uses TRBV6-6 with TRBJ2-1; tentative D call: TRBD2 (5 bases). V was trimmed by 2 bases and J by 6 bases, leaving 8 bases between them. The CDR3 consists of 13 residues. Per the germline V gene, CDR1 is MNHNY and CDR2 is SVGAGI (reference sequence). In nucleotides, the CDR3 is TGTGCCAGCAGTTACGGGCTAGCCAATGAGCAGTTCTTC. This sequence encodes CASSYGLANEQFF.

This clonotype was found a few times. This chain links TRBV12-3 or TRBV12-4 with TRBJ2-7; D is perhaps TRBD2 (5 bases). V was clipped by 6 bases and J by 8 bases, with 20 bases between them. The CDR3 is made up of 14 amino acids. In DNA, the CDR3 is TGTGCCAGCAGATCCCAGGTGCAGTCCGGGAAGCAGTACTTC. Amino acids: CASRSQVQSGKQYF.

The chain employs TRBV12-3 or TRBV12-4 and TRBJ1-2, with 9 bases identical to TRBD1. This CDR3 is built from 13 residues. V shed 5 bases, J shed 8 bases, and the junction held 6 bases outside the gene matches. The CDR3 spells CASSTGTGYGYTF. The CDR3 DNA sequence: TGTGCCAGCAGTACCGGGACAGGGTACGGCTACACCTTC.

V usage is TRBV6-1 and J usage is TRBJ1-5; D is unresolved. Germline CDR1 MNHNS, CDR2 SASEGT. The CDR3 sequence is 15 residues long. V was shortened by 2 bases and J by 3 bases, with 11 bases between the two germline ends. CDR3 nucleotide sequence: TGTGCCAGCAGTGAATTCGGCGAATCCAATCAGCCCCAGCATTTT. It encodes CASSEFGESNQPQHF.

This rearrangement joins TRBV10-3 to TRBJ1-1; 8 bases align to TRBD1. J was trimmed by 0 bases and V by 3 bases; bases with no gene match: 6. The CDR3 is 16 amino acids. Germline V gene data show CDR1 as ENHRY and CDR2 as SYGVKD. The CDR3 spells CAISEGQGAMNTEAFF. CDR3 in DNA: TGTGCCATCAGTGAAGGGCAGGGGGCGATGAACACTGAAGCTTTCTTT.

V usage is TRBV7-9 and J usage is TRBJ1-2; the D is unclear. CDR3 length equals 12 residues. Per germline, CDR1 SEHNR and CDR2 FQNEAQ (reference sequence). V was clipped by 5 bases and J by 6 bases, with 10 bases between them. CDR3 amino acids: CASSPSWDGYTF. For the CDR3, the DNA is TGTGCCAGCAGCCCCTCCTGGGATGGCTACACCTTC.

In this sample, this clonotype turned up a few times. The chain employs TRBV27 and TRBJ2-7; D may be TRBD1 (5 bases). The CDR3 sequence is 15 residues long. Between the trimmed V and J ends, which lost 5 bases and 4 bases, there was a span of 18 bases. The germline CDR1 and CDR2 sequences are MNHEY and SMNVEV (reference sequence). The chain's CDR3 is CASSPTPSGSYEQYF. The CDR3 nucleotides are TGTGCCAGCAGTCCCACCCCTTCAGGGTCTTACGAGCAGTACTTC.

Only a few counts were recorded for this clonotype. This sequence joins TRBV7-8 and TRBJ1-4, with 8 positions matching TRBD1. This CDR3 has 16 amino acids. CDR1 and CDR2 (germline): SGHVS, FQNEAQ. With 1 base clipped from V and 4 bases from J, the junction kept 5 bases outside the gene matches. CDR3 amino acids: CASSLGAQGGNEKLFF. CDR3 coding DNA: TGTGCCAGCAGCTTAGGGGCACAGGGGGGTAATGAAAAACTGTTTTTT.

In its sample, this clonotype was seen a few times. V is TRBV12-5 and J is TRBJ2-7; TRBD1 matches at 8 bases. This CDR3 region has 17 residues. The germline V gene encodes CDR1 LGHNT and CDR2 FRNRAP. The V and J ends lost 0 bases and 3 bases, in that order; junction bases with no gene match: 10. Here the CDR3 DNA reads TGTGCTAGTGGTTTGGTAGGCGACAGGGGCGTAGACTACGAGCAGTACTTC. Its protein product is CASGLVGDRGVDYEQYF. Variable domain in full (rest from reference TRBV12-5 and TRBJ2-7): DARVTQTPRHKVTEMGQEVTMRCQPILGHNTVFWYRQTMMQGLELLAYFRNRAPLDDSGMPKDRFSAEMPDATLATLKIQPSEPRDSAVYFCASGLVGDRGVDYEQYFGPGTRLTVT.

A few counts support this clonotype. V usage is TRBV4-3 and J usage is TRBJ1-2; D not resolved. The V gene's germline CDR1 is LGHNA and CDR2 YSLEER. This CDR3 has 15 amino acids. Deletions cut 4 bases from V and 8 bases from J, with 20 bases between. CDR3 nucleotides: TGCGCCAGCAGCCCTTGGACGGTGGCTGGGGAAGGCTACACCTTC. Translation gives CASSPWTVAGEGYTF.

This clonotype was counted a few times. This chain links TRBV5-4 with TRBJ1-6, with a tentative D call TRBD1 (6 bases). V was trimmed by 7 bases and J by 3 bases, leaving 11 bases between them. The CDR3 is 14 amino acids. The germline V gene has CDR1 SGHNT and CDR2 YYREEE (reference sequence). CDR3 residues: CASSMDSYNSPLHF. The CDR3 DNA follows: TGTGCCAGCTCCATGGACAGCTATAATTCACCCCTCCACTTT.

The V call is TRBV28, the J call TRBJ1-5, with no clear D. The CDR3 has 14 residues. V was clipped by 2 bases and J by 5 bases, with 10 bases between them. Germline V gene data show CDR1 as MDHEN and CDR2 as SYDVKM. CDR3 protein: CASSLASSDQPQHF. CDR3 coding DNA: TGTGCCAGCAGTTTAGCCAGTTCGGATCAGCCCCAGCATTTT.